The sequence of this TCR beta chain was determined in a study of blood T cell repertoires in COVID-19. The overall study: Samples representing acute and convalescent COVID-19 were sourced from the United States, Italy and Spain. T cells, B-cell-depleted T cells, or PBMCs supplied cDNA or gDNA.

V lost 4 bases to trimming and J lost 4 bases, with 6 bases between them. This CDR3 contains 12 residues. Looked up from germline, CDR1 is SGHTS and CDR2 is YDEGEE. This clone was seen only a few times. In the source study's methods: Nucleated cell counts were estimated from reference gene primer amplification. The method was immunoSEQ multiplex PCR; TCRdb's version includes in-frame clones alone and lacks a portion of them. The V and J calls and clone size are taken from that table; D and trimming were inferred from the DNA. The sample includes 350,000 to 450,000 clones, around 87% of them seen just once.

The sequenced sample consisted of peripheral blood. The origin of this receptor is a human donor in a cohort sampled during active COVID-19. The chain joins TRBV5-8 to TRBJ1-5; D not resolved. CDR3 residues: CASSARNQPQHF. CDR3 DNA sequence: TGTGCCAGCAGCGCCCGGAATCAGCCCCAGCATTTT.